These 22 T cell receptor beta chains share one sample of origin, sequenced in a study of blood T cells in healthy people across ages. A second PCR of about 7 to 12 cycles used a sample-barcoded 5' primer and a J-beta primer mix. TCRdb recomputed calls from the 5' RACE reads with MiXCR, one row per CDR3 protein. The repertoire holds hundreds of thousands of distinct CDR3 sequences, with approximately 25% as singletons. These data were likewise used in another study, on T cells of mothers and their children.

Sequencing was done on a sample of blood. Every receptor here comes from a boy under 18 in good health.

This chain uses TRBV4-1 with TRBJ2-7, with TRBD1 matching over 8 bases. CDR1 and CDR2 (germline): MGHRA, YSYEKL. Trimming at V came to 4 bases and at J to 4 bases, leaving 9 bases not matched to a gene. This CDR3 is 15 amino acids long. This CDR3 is CASSRLKTGDYEQYF. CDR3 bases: TGCGCCAGCAGCCGCTTGAAGACAGGGGATTACGAGCAGTACTTC.

The CDR3 DNA sequence: TGCGCCAGCAGCCAAGAATTTGCGGACTCGACCTACAATGAGCAGTTCTTC. Translated: CASSQEFADSTYNEQFF. J is TRBJ2-1 and V is TRBV4-3; perhaps TRBD2 as D (5 bases). Trimming cost V 0 bases and J 2 bases, with 14 bases left between them. This CDR3 region has 17 residues. Per germline, CDR1 LGHNA and CDR2 YSLEER.

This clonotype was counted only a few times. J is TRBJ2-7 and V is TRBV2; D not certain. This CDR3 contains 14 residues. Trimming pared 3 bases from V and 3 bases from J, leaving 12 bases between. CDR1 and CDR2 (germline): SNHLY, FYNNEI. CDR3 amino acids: CASSDFDGYYEQYF. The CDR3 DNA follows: TGTGCCAGCAGTGACTTTGACGGATACTACGAGCAGTACTTC.

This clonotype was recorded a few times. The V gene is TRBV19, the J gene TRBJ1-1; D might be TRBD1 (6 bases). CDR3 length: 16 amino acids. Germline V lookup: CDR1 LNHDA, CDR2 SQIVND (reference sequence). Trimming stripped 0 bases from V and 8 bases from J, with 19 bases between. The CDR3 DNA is TGTGCCAGTAGTATAGATCGGGGGGCGCCCATGGCCGAAGCTTTCTTT. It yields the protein CASSIDRGAPMAEAFF.

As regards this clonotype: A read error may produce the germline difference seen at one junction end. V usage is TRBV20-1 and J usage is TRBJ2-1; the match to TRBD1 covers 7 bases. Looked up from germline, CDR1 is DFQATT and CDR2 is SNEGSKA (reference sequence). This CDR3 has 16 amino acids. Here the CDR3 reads CSARAAEGGSYNEQFF. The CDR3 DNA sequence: TGCAGTGCCAGAGCCGCAGAAGGGGGCTCTTACAATGAGCAGTTCTTC.

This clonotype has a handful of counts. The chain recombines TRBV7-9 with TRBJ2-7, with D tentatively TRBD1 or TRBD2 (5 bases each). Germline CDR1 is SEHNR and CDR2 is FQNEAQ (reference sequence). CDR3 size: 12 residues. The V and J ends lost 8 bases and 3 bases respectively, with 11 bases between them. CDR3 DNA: TGTGCCAGCGGGACGACGGGCTACGAGCAGTACTTC. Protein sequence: CASGTTGYEQYF.

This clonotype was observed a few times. In nucleotides, the CDR3 is TGTGCCAGCAGCCAAAGAGGGACTGAAAAACTGTTTTTT. Translation: CASSQRGTEKLFF. This rearrangement joins TRBV3-1 to TRBJ1-4; maybe TRBD1 (5 bases). The germline V gene encodes CDR1 LGHDT and CDR2 YNNKEL (reference sequence). CDR3 length: 13 residues. V shed 2 bases and J shed 7 bases, with 8 bases lying between them.

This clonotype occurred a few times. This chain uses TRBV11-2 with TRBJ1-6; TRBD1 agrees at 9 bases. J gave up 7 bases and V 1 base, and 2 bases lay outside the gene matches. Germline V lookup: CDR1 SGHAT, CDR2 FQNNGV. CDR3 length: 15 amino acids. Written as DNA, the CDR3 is TGTGCCAGCAGCTTAGGAGGGACAGGGAATTCACCCCTCCACTTT. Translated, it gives CASSLGGTGNSPLHF.

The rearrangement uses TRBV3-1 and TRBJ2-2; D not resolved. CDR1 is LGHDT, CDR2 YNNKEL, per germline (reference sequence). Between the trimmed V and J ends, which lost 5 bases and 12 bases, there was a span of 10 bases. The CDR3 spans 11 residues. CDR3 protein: CASSYSQKLFF. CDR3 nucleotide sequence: TGTGCCAGCAGCTACTCTCAGAAGCTGTTTTTT.

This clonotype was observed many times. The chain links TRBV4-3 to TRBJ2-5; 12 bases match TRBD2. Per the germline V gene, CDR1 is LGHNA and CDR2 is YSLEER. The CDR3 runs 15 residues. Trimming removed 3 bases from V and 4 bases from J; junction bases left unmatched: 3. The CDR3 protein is CASSQELAGGETQYF. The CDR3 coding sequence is TGCGCCAGCAGCCAGGAACTAGCGGGGGGAGAGACCCAGTACTTC.

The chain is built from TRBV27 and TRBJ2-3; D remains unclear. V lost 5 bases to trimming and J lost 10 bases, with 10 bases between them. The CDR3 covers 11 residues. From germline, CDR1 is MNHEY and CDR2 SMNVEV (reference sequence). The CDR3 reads CASSLWTSQYF. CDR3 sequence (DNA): TGTGCCAGCAGTCTGTGGACCTCGCAGTATTTT.

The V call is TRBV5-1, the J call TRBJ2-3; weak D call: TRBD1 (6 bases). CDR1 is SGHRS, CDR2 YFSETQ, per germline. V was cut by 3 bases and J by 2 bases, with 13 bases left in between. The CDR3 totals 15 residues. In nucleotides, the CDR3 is TGCGCCAGCAGCTCTCCGGGACAAGTCACAGATACGCAGTATTTT. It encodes CASSSPGQVTDTQYF. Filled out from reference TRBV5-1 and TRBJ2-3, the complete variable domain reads KAGVTQTPRYLIKTRGQQVTLSCSPISGHRSVSWYQQTPGQGLQFLFEYFSETQRNKGNFPGRFSGRQFSNSRSEMNVSTLELGDSALYLCASSSPGQVTDTQYFGPGTRLTVL.

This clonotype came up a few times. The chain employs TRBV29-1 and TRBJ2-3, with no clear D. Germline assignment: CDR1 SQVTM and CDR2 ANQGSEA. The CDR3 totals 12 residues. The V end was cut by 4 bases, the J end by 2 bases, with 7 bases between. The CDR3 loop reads CSVGGFTDTQYF. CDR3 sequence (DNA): TGCAGCGTTGGGGGATTCACAGATACGCAGTATTTT.

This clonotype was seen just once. CDR3 nucleotide sequence: TGTGCCAGCAGCACGACAGTACAAGGGTACGAGCAGTACTTC. This codes for CASSTTVQGYEQYF. V is TRBV28 and J is TRBJ2-7, with D maybe TRBD1 (5 bases). Germline CDR1 reads MDHEN; CDR2 reads SYDVKM. The CDR3 extends over 14 amino acids. V shed 6 bases and J shed 4 bases, with 16 bases lying between them.

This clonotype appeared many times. The DNA of the CDR3 is TGTGCCAGCAGATCCGGCGGGAACTCCTACGAGCAGTACTTC. It specifies CASRSGGNSYEQYF. The J gene is TRBJ2-7, the V gene TRBV28; weak D call: TRBD2 (6 bases). The CDR3 consists of 14 residues. V was shortened by 6 bases and J by 0 bases, with 12 bases between the two germline ends. In germline, CDR1 is MDHEN, CDR2 SYDVKM.

DNA of the CDR3: TGTGCCAGCAGACTGGGACAGGAGGGTATAGTGGCAGATACGCAGTATTTT. It yields the protein CASRLGQEGIVADTQYF. This rearrangement joins TRBV6-1 to TRBJ2-3, with TRBD1 matching over 8 bases. This CDR3 region has 17 residues. Germline V gene data show CDR1 as MNHNS and CDR2 as SASEGT. With 6 bases clipped from V and 4 bases from J, the junction kept 15 bases outside the gene matches.

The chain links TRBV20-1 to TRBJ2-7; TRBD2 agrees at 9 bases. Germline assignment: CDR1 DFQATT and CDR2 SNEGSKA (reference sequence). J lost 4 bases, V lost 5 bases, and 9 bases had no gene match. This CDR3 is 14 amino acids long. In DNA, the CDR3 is TGCAGTGCTCTACTTAGCGGGAGTGGTTACGAGCAGTACTTC. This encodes CSALLSGSGYEQYF.

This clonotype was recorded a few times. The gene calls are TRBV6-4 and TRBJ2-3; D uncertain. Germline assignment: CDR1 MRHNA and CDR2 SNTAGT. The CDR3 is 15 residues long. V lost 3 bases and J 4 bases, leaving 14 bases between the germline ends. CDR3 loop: CASSETGFNSDTQYF. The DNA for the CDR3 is TGTGCCAGCAGTGAAACGGGCTTTAATTCAGATACGCAGTATTTT.

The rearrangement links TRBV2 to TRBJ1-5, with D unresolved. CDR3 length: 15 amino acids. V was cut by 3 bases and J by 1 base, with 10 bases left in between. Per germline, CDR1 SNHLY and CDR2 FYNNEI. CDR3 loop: CASSDTYGSNQPQHF. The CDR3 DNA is TGTGCCAGCAGTGATACGTACGGCAGCAATCAGCCCCAGCATTTT.

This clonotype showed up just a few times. CDR3 sequence (DNA): TGCAGCGTTGAACGGGGGTATGGCTACACCTTC. This encodes CSVERGYGYTF. The chain links TRBV29-1 to TRBJ1-2, with D perhaps matching TRBD1 (5 bases). With 2 bases removed from V and 5 bases from J, the gap between germline ends came to 6 bases. This CDR3 has 11 amino acids. The V gene's germline CDR1 is SQVTM and CDR2 ANQGSEA.

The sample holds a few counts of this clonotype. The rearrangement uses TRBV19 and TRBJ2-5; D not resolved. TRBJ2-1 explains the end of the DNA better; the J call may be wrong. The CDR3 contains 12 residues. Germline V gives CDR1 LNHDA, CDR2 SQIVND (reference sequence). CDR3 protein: CASDSGLGEQFF. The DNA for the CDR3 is TGTGCCAGCGATTCTGGGTTGGGGGAGCAGTTCTTC.

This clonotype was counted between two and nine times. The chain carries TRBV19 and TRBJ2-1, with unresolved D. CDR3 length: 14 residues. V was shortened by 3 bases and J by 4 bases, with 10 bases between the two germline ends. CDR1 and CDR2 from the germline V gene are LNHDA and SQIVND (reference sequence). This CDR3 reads CASSITPEYNEQFF. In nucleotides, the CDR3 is TGTGCCAGTAGTATTACCCCAGAATACAATGAGCAGTTCTTC. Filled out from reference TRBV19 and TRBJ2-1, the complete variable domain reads DGGITQSPKYLFRKEGQNVTLSCEQNLNHDAMYWYRQDPGQGLRLIYYSQIVNDFQKGDIAEGYSVSREKKESFPLTVTSAQKNPTAFYLCASSITPEYNEQFFGPGTRLTVL.